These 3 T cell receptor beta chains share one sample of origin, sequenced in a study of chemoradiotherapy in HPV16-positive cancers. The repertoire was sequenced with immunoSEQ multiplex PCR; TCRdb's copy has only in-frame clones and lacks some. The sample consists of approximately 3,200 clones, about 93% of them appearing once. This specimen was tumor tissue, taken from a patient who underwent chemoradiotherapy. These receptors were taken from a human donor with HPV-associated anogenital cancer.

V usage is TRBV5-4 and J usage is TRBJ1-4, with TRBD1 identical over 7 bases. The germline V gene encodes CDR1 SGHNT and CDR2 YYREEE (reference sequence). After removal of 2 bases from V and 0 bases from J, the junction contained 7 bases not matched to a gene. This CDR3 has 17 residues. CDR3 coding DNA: TGTGCCAGCAGCTTTACTGGCAGGGGGGCAACTAATGAAAAACTGTTTTTT. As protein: CASSFTGRGATNEKLFF.

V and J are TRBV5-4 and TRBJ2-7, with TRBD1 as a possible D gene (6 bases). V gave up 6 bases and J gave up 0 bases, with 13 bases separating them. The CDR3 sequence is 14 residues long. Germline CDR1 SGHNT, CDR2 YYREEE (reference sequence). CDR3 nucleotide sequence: TGTGCCAGCAAACGGACAGAGAGCTCCTACGAGCAGTACTTC. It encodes CASKRTESSYEQYF.

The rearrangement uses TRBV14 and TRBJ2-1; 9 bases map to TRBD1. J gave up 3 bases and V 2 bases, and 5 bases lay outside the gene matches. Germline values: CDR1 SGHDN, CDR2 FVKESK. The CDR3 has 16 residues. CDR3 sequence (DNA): TGTGCCAGCAGCCAACGGGACAGGGTCGGCTACAATGAGCAGTTCTTC. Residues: CASSQRDRVGYNEQFF.